This T cell receptor (beta chain) came from a study of human CD8 memory T cell subsets (dated by TCRdb to between 2020 and 2021). About the full investigation: The clonal relationships among stem-like (TSTEM), progenitor exhausted-like (TPEX) and effector memory CD8+ T cell subsets were assessed by comparing the TCRbeta repertoires of these subsets. Six donors each provided TSTEM, TPEX and effector memory subsets, from which TCRbeta repertoires were obtained. Results the study describes overall, beyond this receptor: Similarly high normalized Shannon-Wiener diversity was shown by TSTEM and TPEX subsets, whereas comparatively lower diversity was seen in effector memory subsets. The stem-like TSTEM and TPEX subsets each shared clonotypes with effector memory cells, but the TSTEM and TPEX repertoires had minimal overlap with each other, suggesting distinct antigen spectra. Greater repertoire diversity in TSTEM than in TPEX subsets was suggested by Chao1 estimates, potentially reflecting a broader range of specificities. Only TCRbeta chains were sequenced, and the repertoire comparisons were based on several donors and tested using paired t-tests with Bonferroni correction.

A note on this clonotype: Its recognized antigen is unknown.

Sequencing relied on a NextSeq 550. A Human TCR Profiling Kit was used to prepare UMI-labeled 5' RACE TCRbeta libraries. The same number of PCR cycles was used to prepare all TCRbeta libraries in parallel. Per the original workflow: Between roughly 3,000 and 18,000 functional CDR3beta clonotypes were contained in each TCRbeta library. MIGEC 1.2.9 was used for UMI extraction and consensus assembly, with a minimum of three reads required per UMI. In-frame CDR3beta repertoires were extracted with MiXCR 3.0.3. Diversity metrics were computed in VDJtools 1.2.1 after downsampling each sample to 42,000 randomly selected UMIs. Repertoire overlap metrics D, R and F2 were calculated in VDJtools for the top 3,000 clones of each sample pair. TCRdb reprocessed the reads and lists each CDR3 protein sequence as a single entry, with no DNA. None of the V and J calls come from the authors' own analysis; TCRdb made them. This sample's records show about 7,000 distinct CDR3 sequences. Around 20% of the sample lies in the top ten.

CCR7+ PD-1- TIGIT- cells were the ones classified as stem-like memory CD8+ T cells (TSTEM). Peripheral blood mononuclear cells were isolated from healthy donor buffy coats by density gradient separation. The study enriched total CD8+ T cells through negative magnetic separation using EasySep or MojoSort CD8+ T cell isolation kits. An RNeasy Mini Kit was used to extract total RNA from duplicate vials of roughly 160,000 sorted CD8+ T cells per subset. The PBMCs were used fresh or after being cryopreserved in fetal bovine serum with around 10% DMSO. Fluorescence-activated cell sorting on a FACSAria III was used to sort CD8+ T cell subsets to purity. From cysteine to phenylalanine, the CDR3 is 19 amino acids long. The protein alone is recorded here. In the germline V gene, CDR1 corresponds to SGHDT and CDR2 to YYEEEE.

The rearrangement joined TRBV5-6 to TRBJ2-1; TCRdb's D call, TRBD1, is unchecked because there is no DNA. The clonotype comes from a human donor in good health. Sequencing used CD8+ stem-like memory T cells (TSCM and TCM) sorted from PBMCs. This specimen's cell subset or site label, interpreted: stem-like memory CD8 T cells (TSTEM), CCR7+ PD-1- TIGIT-. This receptor carries the CDR3 CASSWPGQGFESSYNEQFF.